This T cell receptor beta chain was documented in a study of blood T cell repertoires in COVID-19. Source study methods: Reference gene primer amplification gave nucleated cell count estimates. Data came from immunoSEQ multiplex PCR; TCRdb stores just in-frame clones and leaves some out. Clonal size and the V and J genes are those of that table, whereas D and trimming came from the DNA. The sample records around 200,000 clones, approximately 80% being singletons. The CDR3 extends over 16 amino acids. Germline loops: CDR1 SSHAT, CDR2 FNYEAQ (reference sequence). In the case of this clone: A junction end diverges from the germline sequence, so it may reflect a read error.

The rearrangement links TRBV7-7 to TRBJ2-2, with D perhaps matching TRBD1 (6 bases). Sequenced: peripheral blood. The clonotype originates from a woman at least 80 years old with active or convalescent COVID-19. CDR3 DNA: TGTGCTAGCAGCTTAACAGGGATGGGTGACACCGGGGAGCTGTTTTTT. Translated: CASSLTGMGDTGELFF. Full variable domain (missing parts from reference TRBV7-7 and TRBJ2-2): GAGVSQSPRYKVTKRGQDVTLRCDPISSHATLYWYQQALGQGPEFLTYFNYEAQPDKSGLPSDRFSAERPEGSISTLTIQRTEQRDSAMYRCASSLTGMGDTGELFFGEGSRLTVL.